The 19 T cell receptor beta chains below come from one sample, sequenced in a study of technical replicates of blood from a handful of donors. Method: immunoSEQ multiplex PCR; TCRdb's copy keeps in-frame clones and lacks some. Counted here are tens of thousands of clones, over 85% occurring once; the ten biggest clones make up under 5%. Sequenced material: PBMCs. These receptors came from a human donor in good health. Some clones in this sample may be carry-over from other donors' samples.

The chain has TRBV6-1 and TRBJ1-1, with a tentative D call TRBD1 (6 bases). Deletions cut 10 bases from V and 4 bases from J, with 22 bases between. The CDR3 consists of 15 residues. Per germline, CDR1 MNHNS and CDR2 SASEGT. The CDR3, as DNA: TGTGCCATCCACCCCCCGGGCAGGGGTGGCACTGAAGCTTTCTTT. This codes for CAIHPPGRGGTEAFF.

A single count supports this clone. V and J are TRBV5-6 and TRBJ1-5; D is undetermined. The V end lost 7 bases, the J end lost 0 bases, and 14 bases lay between the germline ends. Germline V gene data show CDR1 as SGHDT and CDR2 as YYEEEE. The CDR3 contains 15 residues. DNA of the CDR3: TGTGCCAGCCGGGTGATCTTTTATAGCAATCAGCCCCAGCATTTT. Protein sequence: CASRVIFYSNQPQHF.

This clone occurred once. The V gene is TRBV19, the J gene TRBJ1-4; D is uncertain. Germline-derived CDR1 and CDR2 are LNHDA and SQIVND (reference sequence). Trimming left V 5 bases short and J 7 bases short, with 17 bases between. CDR3 length: 15 amino acids. This CDR3 is CASSPEDSTGEKLFF. In DNA form, the CDR3 reads TGTGCCAGTAGTCCGGAGGACTCTACGGGTGAAAAACTGTTTTTT.

The chain employs TRBV6-1 and TRBJ2-7, with unresolved D. CDR1 and CDR2 (germline): MNHNS, SASEGT. There are 13 residues in the CDR3. V gave up 5 bases and J gave up 0 bases, with 8 bases separating them. CDR3 in amino acids: CASSIWSSYEQYF. DNA of the CDR3: TGTGCCAGCAGTATATGGAGCTCCTACGAGCAGTACTTC.

The sample holds one count of this clone. The chain links TRBV4-3 to TRBJ2-4; 7 nucleotides agree with TRBD1. Germline V CDR1 and CDR2: LGHNA, YSLEER. After removal of 5 bases from V and 7 bases from J, the junction contained 8 bases not matched to a gene. This CDR3 spans 14 amino acids. The CDR3 loop reads CASSVDRAANIQYF. DNA of the CDR3: TGCGCCAGCAGCGTTGACAGGGCTGCGAACATTCAGTACTTC.

The rearrangement links TRBV9 to TRBJ1-1, with D possibly TRBD1 on 5 matching bases. The germline V gene encodes CDR1 SGDLS and CDR2 YYNGEE. Trimming left V 2 bases short and J 1 base short, with 15 bases between. The CDR3 is made up of 16 amino acids. The chain's CDR3 is CASSVGIRGRNTEAFF. The CDR3 bases are TGTGCCAGCAGCGTGGGGATAAGGGGAAGGAACACTGAAGCTTTCTTT.

The CDR3 loop reads CASSAGDSNSPLHF. Written as DNA, the CDR3 is TGCGCCAGCAGCGCCGGGGACAGCAATTCACCCCTCCACTTT. This chain connects TRBV5-1 to TRBJ1-6; TRBD1 agrees at 7 bases. Losses at the gene ends were 4 bases for V and 7 bases for J; bases not matched to a gene: 5. The CDR3 contains 14 residues. Germline lookup yields CDR1 SGHRS and CDR2 YFSETQ.

This chain joins TRBV4-1 and TRBJ2-7, with no clear D. This CDR3 is built from 13 residues. Germline V gene data show CDR1 as MGHRA and CDR2 as YSYEKL. Trimming pared 4 bases from V and 3 bases from J, leaving 10 bases between. Here the CDR3 DNA reads TGCGCCAGCAGCCTGTCCCTTAGCTACGAGCAGTACTTC. Residues: CASSLSLSYEQYF.

This rearrangement joins TRBV4-3 to TRBJ2-4; 13 bases agree with TRBD2. The germline CDR1 and CDR2 sequences are LGHNA and YSLEER. This CDR3 spans 19 amino acids. Trimming took 0 bases from V and 3 from J; bases not matched to a gene: 8. For the CDR3, the DNA is TGCGCCAGCAGCCAAGATTTGGGGACTAGCGGGATCAACAAAAACATTCAGTACTTC. Residues: CASSQDLGTSGINKNIQYF.

This clone was observed once. The chain couples TRBV29-1 to TRBJ2-1; D is unresolved. This CDR3 comprises 11 residues. V lost 4 bases, J lost 8 bases, and 9 bases lay in between. Per germline, CDR1 SQVTM and CDR2 ANQGSEA. The CDR3 nucleotides read TGCAGCGTTGTCCGCAGCGATGAGCAGTTCTTC. As protein: CSVVRSDEQFF.

The rearrangement links TRBV11-1 to TRBJ2-5; 7 positions match TRBD1. Germline V gives CDR1 SGHAT, CDR2 FQDESV (reference sequence). V lost 10 bases and J lost 2; bases outside the gene matches: 7. CDR3 length: 13 residues. The DNA of the CDR3 is TGTGCCACCTCGGGACAGAATCAAGAGACCCAGTACTTC. It encodes CATSGQNQETQYF.

This clone was recorded only once. V is TRBV5-1 and J is TRBJ1-1, with D perhaps TRBD1 (5 bases). Trimming removed 3 bases at V and 6 bases at J, with 12 bases between. CDR1 and CDR2 from the germline V gene are SGHRS and YFSETQ. The CDR3 has 13 residues. The CDR3, as DNA: TGCGCCAGCAGCTGGGGGGGTAGATCTGAAGCTTTCTTT. It yields the protein CASSWGGRSEAFF.

In DNA, the CDR3 is TGCAGCGTGTCGGGACAGGGGATCCGCGAGCAGTACTTC. Its protein is CSVSGQGIREQYF. The V and J genes are TRBV29-1 and TRBJ2-7, with 10 bases identical to TRBD1. CDR1 SQVTM and CDR2 ANQGSEA come from the germline V gene. After removal of 6 bases from V and 6 bases from J, the junction contained 8 bases not matched to a gene. CDR3 size: 13 residues.

The V gene is TRBV13, the J gene TRBJ2-4; 7 bases map to TRBD1. The germline V gene has CDR1 PRHDT and CDR2 FYEKMQ (reference sequence). The CDR3 is 15 amino acids. With 6 bases clipped from V and 0 bases from J, the junction kept 5 bases outside the gene matches. The CDR3, as DNA: TGTGCCAGCAGTCAGGGGGAGCTAGCCAAAAACATTCAGTACTTC. Protein sequence: CASSQGELAKNIQYF.

The CDR3 DNA is TGCGCCAGCAGCCAAGTTCGTCGGGATAACTATGGCTACACCTTC. It is translated as CASSQVRRDNYGYTF. The rearrangement uses TRBV4-3 and TRBJ1-2, with D unresolved. Deletions cut 1 base from V and 1 base from J, with 10 bases between. This CDR3 comprises 15 residues. The germline gives CDR1 LGHNA, CDR2 YSLEER.

This chain connects TRBV7-7 to TRBJ2-7; D uncertain. Deletions cut 7 bases from V and 3 bases from J, with 13 bases between. Germline V gene sequence: CDR1 SSHAT, CDR2 FNYEAQ (reference sequence). The CDR3 consists of 13 residues. This chain's CDR3 is CASIQDGFYEQYF. In DNA form, the CDR3 reads TGTGCCAGCATCCAAGACGGGTTCTACGAGCAGTACTTC.

The V gene is TRBV4-3, the J gene TRBJ2-5; weak D call: TRBD1 (6 bases). This CDR3 comprises 16 residues. Germline CDR1 and CDR2: LGHNA and YSLEER. V was clipped by 4 bases and J by 2 bases, with 17 bases between them. The CDR3 sequence: CASSLPSGDTQETQYF. The CDR3 bases are TGCGCCAGCAGCCTCCCTTCCGGGGACACTCAAGAGACCCAGTACTTC.

The rearrangement uses TRBV7-2 and TRBJ1-5, with D hard to call. CDR3 length: 15 residues. With 6 bases removed from V and 4 bases from J, the gap between germline ends came to 16 bases. Germline V gives CDR1 SGHTA, CDR2 FQGNSA. CDR3 nucleotide sequence: TGTGCCAGCAGTCGTGAGGGTCGCGGGAATCAGCCCCAGCATTTT. This sequence encodes CASSREGRGNQPQHF.

This clone was seen only once. V is TRBV18 and J is TRBJ2-7, with a possible D match to TRBD2 (5 bases). Germline CDR1 is KGHSH and CDR2 is LQKENI. V lost 5 bases, J lost 6 bases, and 11 bases lay in between. The CDR3 is 12 residues long. The CDR3 spells CASSAGKIEQYF. The DNA for the CDR3 is TGTGCCAGCTCAGCGGGCAAAATCGAGCAGTACTTC.